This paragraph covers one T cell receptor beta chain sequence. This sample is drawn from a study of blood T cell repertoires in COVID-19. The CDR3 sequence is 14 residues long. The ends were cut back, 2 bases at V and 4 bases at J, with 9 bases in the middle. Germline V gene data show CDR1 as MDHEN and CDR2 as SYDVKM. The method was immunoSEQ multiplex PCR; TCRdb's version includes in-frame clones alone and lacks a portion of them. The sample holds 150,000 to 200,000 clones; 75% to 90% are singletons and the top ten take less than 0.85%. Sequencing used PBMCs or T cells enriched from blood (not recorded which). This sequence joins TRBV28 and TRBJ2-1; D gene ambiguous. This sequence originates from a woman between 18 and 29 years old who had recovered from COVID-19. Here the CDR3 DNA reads TGTGCCAGCAGTTTACGGCAGACTTACAATGAGCAGTTCTTC. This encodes CASSLRQTYNEQFF. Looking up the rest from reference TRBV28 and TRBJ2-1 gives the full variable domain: DVKVTQSSRYLVKRTGEKVFLECVQDMDHENMFWYRQDPGLGLRLIYFSYDVKMKEKGDIPEGYSVSREKKERFSLILESASTNQTSMYLCASSLRQTYNEQFFGPGTRLTVL.